Following are 14 T cell receptor beta chains from one sample sequenced in a study of cytomegalovirus exposure and HLA in healthy donors. Primers: 60 Vbeta forward and 13 Jbeta reverse. Profiling relied on immunoSEQ multiplex PCR, and the TCRdb table lists in-frame clones only, not all of them. The data hold more than 80,000 clones, with around 64% observed a single time. Sequenced material: PBMCs. The receptor set was obtained from a man in his fifties or sixties in good health and CMV-seronegative.

The V gene is TRBV7-6, the J gene TRBJ2-3, with a weak D call TRBD1 (6 bases). The CDR3 is 14 residues long. CDR1 SGHVS and CDR2 FNYEAQ come from the germline V gene. V shed 5 bases and J shed 4 bases, with 13 bases lying between them. CDR3 nucleotide sequence: TGTGCCAGCAGCATTCAGGGGCAGGCAGATACGCAGTATTTT. Translating gives CASSIQGQADTQYF. Together with reference TRBV7-6 and TRBJ2-3, the CDR3 gives the full variable domain: GAGVSQSPRYKVTKRGQDVALRCDPISGHVSLYWYRQALGQGPEFLTYFNYEAQQDKSGLPNDRFSAERPEGSISTLTIQRTEQRDSAMYRCASSIQGQADTQYFGPGTRLTVL.

This CDR3 reads CASSSGLAALYEQYF. CDR3 nucleotides: TGTGCCAGCAGCTCAGGACTAGCGGCGTTATACGAGCAGTACTTC. The rearrangement uses TRBV11-2 and TRBJ2-7; 10 nucleotides line up with TRBD2. Germline CDR1 is SGHAT and CDR2 is FQNNGV. The CDR3 is 15 residues long. Trimming cost V 4 bases and J 4 bases; bases outside gene matches: 7.

There are many counts of this clone. The genes are TRBV28 and TRBJ1-1, with unresolved D. V gave up 3 bases and J gave up 1 base, with 9 bases separating them. The CDR3 length is 14 residues. Germline CDR1 MDHEN, CDR2 SYDVKM. The CDR3 here is CASSFPVKNTEAFF. The CDR3 coding sequence is TGTGCCAGCAGTTTCCCAGTAAAGAACACTGAAGCTTTCTTT. Using reference TRBV28 and TRBJ1-1 for the parts outside the CDR3, the full variable domain is DVKVTQSSRYLVKRTGEKVFLECVQDMDHENMFWYRQDPGLGLRLIYFSYDVKMKEKGDIPEGYSVSREKKERFSLILESASTNQTSMYLCASSFPVKNTEAFFGQGTRLTVV.

This clone occurred a few times. The genes are TRBV9 and TRBJ2-3; the match to TRBD1 covers 9 bases. Germline-derived CDR1 and CDR2 are SGDLS and YYNGEE. The J segment lost 4 bases and the V segment lost 0 bases, leaving 12 bases of the junction unmatched. The CDR3 spans 18 residues. The CDR3 protein is CASSVAPVRDRVADTQYF. In DNA, the CDR3 is TGTGCCAGCAGCGTAGCCCCAGTGCGGGACAGGGTAGCAGATACGCAGTATTTT. The full variable domain, its missing parts supplied by reference TRBV9 and TRBJ2-3, is DSGVTQTPKHLITATGQRVTLRCSPRSGDLSVYWYQQSLDQGLQFLIQYYNGEERAKGNILERFSAQQFPDLHSELNLSSLELGDSALYFCASSVAPVRDRVADTQYFGPGTRLTVL.

With respect to this clone: The same CDR3 is also encoded by other DNA sequences in this sample. CDR3 sequence: CSVETANYGYTF. DNA of the CDR3: TGCAGCGTTGAGACAGCTAACTATGGCTACACCTTC. The chain couples TRBV29-1 to TRBJ1-2, with D maybe TRBD1 (5 bases). The CDR3 runs 12 residues. Germline V lookup: CDR1 SQVTM, CDR2 ANQGSEA. The V gene lost 3 bases and the J gene lost 0 bases, with 5 bases spanning the gap. Full variable domain (outside the CDR3, taken from reference TRBV29-1 and TRBJ1-2): SAVISQKPSRDICQRGTSLTIQCQVDSQVTMMFWYRQQPGQSLTLIATANQGSEATYESGFVIDKFPISRPNLTFSTLTVSNMSPEDSSIYLCSVETANYGYTFGSGTRLTVV.

The chain carries TRBV28 and TRBJ2-4; a weak D match, TRBD2 (5 bases). CDR1 is MDHEN and CDR2 is SYDVKM in the germline V gene. V dropped 3 bases and J dropped 9 bases, with 15 bases sitting between them. The length of the CDR3 is 14 residues. The DNA of the CDR3 is TGTGCCAGCAGTTTTGAGGACCGCGGAGGCATTCAGTACTTC. Translated, it gives CASSFEDRGGIQYF.

The chain carries TRBV6-6 and TRBJ2-1; 12 bases are a match to TRBD1. Germline V gives CDR1 MNHNY, CDR2 SVGAGI (reference sequence). CDR3 length: 15 residues. The ends lost 5 bases at V and 6 bases at J; junction bases unmatched: 5. The CDR3 spells CASSPPGQGANEQFF. CDR3 sequence (DNA): TGTGCCAGCAGTCCTCCGGGACAGGGGGCCAATGAGCAGTTCTTC.

Here the CDR3 DNA reads TGTGCCACCAGCAGAGATCAGGGTTGGGGCTACGAGCAGTACTTC. Translating gives CATSRDQGWGYEQYF. The rearrangement uses TRBV15 and TRBJ2-7, with a tentative D call TRBD1 (5 bases). Trimming left V 0 bases short and J 3 bases short, with 12 bases between. Germline lookup yields CDR1 LNHNV and CDR2 YYDKDF (reference sequence). The CDR3 is 15 amino acids. Variable domain in full (rest from reference TRBV15 and TRBJ2-7): DAMVIQNPRYQVTQFGKPVTLSCSQTLNHNVMYWYQQKSSQAPKLLFHYYDKDFNNEADTPDNFQSRRPNTSFCFLDIRSPGLGDTAMYLCATSRDQGWGYEQYFGPGTRLTVT.

This clone was detected a few times. V gene TRBV2 combines with J gene TRBJ2-7; 8 nucleotides line up with TRBD2. CDR1 is SNHLY, CDR2 FYNNEI, per germline. The CDR3 contains 15 residues. The trim removed 4 bases at V and 4 bases at J, leaving 9 bases unmatched. The CDR3 here is CASSGRGEMAYEQYF. CDR3 nucleotide sequence: TGTGCCAGCAGTGGGCGGGGGGAGATGGCATACGAGCAGTACTTC.

The chain recombines TRBV5-1 with TRBJ1-2; a possible D gene is TRBD1 (5 bases). V was shortened by 0 bases and J by 0 bases, with 9 bases between the two germline ends. The CDR3 length is 15 residues. Germline V gene lookup returns CDR1 SGHRS and CDR2 YFSETQ. As DNA, the CDR3 is TGCGCCAGCAGCTTGGGGGGCGGTTCTAACTATGGCTACACCTTC. The encoded protein is CASSLGGGSNYGYTF.

The V call is TRBV9, the J call TRBJ1-3, with D perhaps TRBD1 (5 bases). The CDR3 length is 14 residues. Trimming left V 2 bases short and J 0 bases short, with 6 bases between. Germline CDR1 is SGDLS and CDR2 is YYNGEE. The CDR3 loop is CASSVGHSGNTIYF. Here the CDR3 DNA reads TGTGCCAGCAGCGTGGGGCACTCTGGAAACACCATATATTTT. Full variable domain (missing parts from reference TRBV9 and TRBJ1-3): DSGVTQTPKHLITATGQRVTLRCSPRSGDLSVYWYQQSLDQGLQFLIQYYNGEERAKGNILERFSAQQFPDLHSELNLSSLELGDSALYFCASSVGHSGNTIYFGEGSWLTVV.

The chain carries TRBV7-3 and TRBJ2-5; 15 positions match TRBD2. Losses at the gene ends were 5 bases for V and 5 bases for J; bases not matched to a gene: 12. Germline V gene lookup returns CDR1 SGHTA and CDR2 FQGTGA. This CDR3 comprises 18 residues. The CDR3 protein is CASSRKAGLAGGGETQYF. CDR3 DNA: TGTGCCAGCAGCCGAAAGGCGGGACTAGCGGGAGGAGGGGAGACCCAGTACTTC.

The chain employs TRBV29-1 and TRBJ2-7; no firm D call. This CDR3 is built from 12 residues. The germline CDR1 and CDR2 sequences are SQVTM and ANQGSEA. The germline V and J ends were trimmed by 6 bases and 5 bases, with 14 bases remaining between them. The CDR3 is CSVKPSSDEQYF. DNA of the CDR3: TGCAGCGTAAAACCCAGTTCTGACGAGCAGTACTTC.

The count of this clone is one. The V call is TRBV6-1, the J call TRBJ1-1, with 7 positions matching TRBD1. This CDR3 contains 14 residues. Looked up from germline, CDR1 is MNHNS and CDR2 is SASEGT. The ends lost 5 bases at V and 1 base at J; junction bases unmatched: 4. CDR3 sequence: CASSNRGWNTEAFF. The CDR3 coding sequence is TGTGCCAGCAGTAACAGGGGATGGAACACTGAAGCTTTCTTT.